The text below deals with one T cell receptor (beta chain). What it binds is unknown. The sort gate was single viable CD3+CD4+CD8-CD45RO+ cells for memory CD4+ T cells. Measured with immunoSEQ multiplex PCR; TCRdb has only the in-frame clones, and not every one. Here the sample spans about 75,000 clones, around 82% being singletons. The sample is drawn from a study of memory CD4+ T cells and cytomegalovirus serostatus. The V gene's germline CDR1 is ENHRY and CDR2 SYGVKD. Trimming cost V 4 bases and J 1 base, with 16 bases left between them. The CDR3 consists of 16 residues. Notes on the study in general: Suggested: most of the CMV-linked TCR signature lies in CD4+ memory cells.

Sample: memory CD4+ T cells from blood. The TCR was taken from an adult in good health and CMV-seropositive. The chain is built from TRBV10-3 and TRBJ2-5, with TRBD1 as a possible D gene (6 bases). CDR3 DNA: TGTGCCATCAGTGCATCCATCGGACAGACCCAAGAGACCCAGTACTTC. Translation gives CAISASIGQTQETQYF.